This T cell receptor beta chain came from a study of T cell responses to AZD1222 COVID-19 vaccine. The CDR3 runs 18 residues. The V end lost 6 bases, the J end lost 0 bases, and 21 bases lay between the germline ends. In germline, CDR1 is MDHEN, CDR2 SYDVKM. Sequencing was performed with immunoSEQ multiplex PCR; in TCRdb, only in-frame clones are kept and a portion is missing. Altogether approximately 170,000 clones are present, approximately 90% being singletons, with the ten largest covering 4% to 5.5%. The V call is TRBV28, the J call TRBJ1-5, with D unclear. Material: peripheral blood, obtained on day 0 of AZD1222 vaccination. The source is an adult in good health. The DNA for the CDR3 is TGTGCCAGCAGCTCCCCATTCGGACGCGTCAATAGCAATCAGCCCCAGCATTTT. Translation gives CASSSPFGRVNSNQPQHF.